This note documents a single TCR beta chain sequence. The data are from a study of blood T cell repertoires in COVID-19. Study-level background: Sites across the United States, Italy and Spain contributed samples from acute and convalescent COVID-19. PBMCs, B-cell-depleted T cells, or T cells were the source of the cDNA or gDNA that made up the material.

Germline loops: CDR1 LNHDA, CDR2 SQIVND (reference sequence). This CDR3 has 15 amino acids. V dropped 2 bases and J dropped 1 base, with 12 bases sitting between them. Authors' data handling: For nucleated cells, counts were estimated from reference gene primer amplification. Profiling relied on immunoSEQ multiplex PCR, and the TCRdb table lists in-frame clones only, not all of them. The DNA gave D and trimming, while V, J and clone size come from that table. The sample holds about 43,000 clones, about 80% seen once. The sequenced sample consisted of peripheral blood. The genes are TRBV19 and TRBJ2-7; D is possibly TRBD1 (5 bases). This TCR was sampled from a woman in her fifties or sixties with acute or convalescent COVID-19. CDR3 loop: CASSITRGPSYEQYF. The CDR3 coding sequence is TGTGCCAGTAGTATAACAAGGGGCCCTTCCTACGAGCAGTACTTC. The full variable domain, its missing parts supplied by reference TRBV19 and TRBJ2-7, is DGGITQSPKYLFRKEGQNVTLSCEQNLNHDAMYWYRQDPGQGLRLIYYSQIVNDFQKGDIAEGYSVSREKKESFPLTVTSAQKNPTAFYLCASSITRGPSYEQYFGPGTRLTVT.